A selection of T cell receptor beta chains follows, all from one sample in a study of T cell responses to AZD1222 COVID-19 vaccine. Using immunoSEQ multiplex PCR, the repertoire was profiled, and TCRdb retains in-frame clones only, with some absent. This table has about 150,000 clones, 80% to 90% appearing once. The sample in question was peripheral blood, obtained on day 0 of AZD1222 vaccination. Receptors were obtained from an adult in good health. Both conserved end residues are part of each CDR3. A D gene is named only where the DNA matches it firmly. A row's size may be missing; if present it is once, few, many or a size class.

d_gene: NA
abundance: few
v_gene: TRBV5-1
j_gene: TRBJ1-2
CDR3nt: TGCGCCAGCAGCTTGGGGGGCGTCTATGGCTACACCTTC
CDR3aa: CASSLGGVYGYTF

d_gene: TRBD2
abundance: NA
v_gene: TRBV6-1
j_gene: TRBJ2-3
CDR3nt: TGTGCCAGCAGTGACCCGGGACTAGCGGGGCCCACAGATACGCAGTATTTT
CDR3aa: CASSDPGLAGPTDTQYF

d_gene: NA
abundance: NA
v_gene: TRBV9
j_gene: TRBJ1-2
CDR3nt: TGTGCCAGCAGCGGAGGGCCGGCTACTGACTGGACCTCTAACTATGGCTACACCTTC
CDR3aa: CASSGGPATDWTSNYGYTF

d_gene: NA
abundance: NA
v_gene: TRBV7-6
j_gene: TRBJ2-2
CDR3nt: TGTGCCAGCAGCGGACAGTTAGTAAACACCGGGGAGCTGTTTTTT
CDR3aa: CASSGQLVNTGELFF

d_gene: NA
abundance: NA
v_gene: TRBV7-9
j_gene: TRBJ2-5
CDR3nt: TGTGCCAGCAGCAAGGGACACACTAGTTATGGAGAGACCCAGTACTTC
CDR3aa: CASSKGHTSYGETQYF

d_gene: TRBD1
abundance: NA
v_gene: TRBV24-1
j_gene: TRBJ2-5
CDR3nt: TGTGCCACCAGTGACAGCGACAGGGGGCAAGAGACCCAGTACTTC
CDR3aa: CATSDSDRGQETQYF

d_gene: TRBD2
abundance: NA
v_gene: TRBV24-1
j_gene: TRBJ2-3
CDR3nt: TGTGCCACCAGTGATTTTGGGGGGGGCACAGATACGCAGTATTTT
CDR3aa: CATSDFGGGTDTQYF

d_gene: NA
abundance: NA
v_gene: TRBV9
j_gene: TRBJ1-2
CDR3nt: TGTGCCAGCAGCCCGCGTGGGGGTGGCTATGGCTACACCTTC
CDR3aa: CASSPRGGGYGYTF

d_gene: NA
abundance: NA
v_gene: TRBV12-3/TRBV12-4
j_gene: TRBJ1-2
CDR3nt: TGTGCCAGCAGCTTGGGGGGGGGAGCTGGCTACACCTTC
CDR3aa: CASSLGGGAGYTF

d_gene: NA
abundance: NA
v_gene: TRBV6-6
j_gene: TRBJ2-3
CDR3nt: TGTGCCAGCAGTTACCAACGCACAGATACGCAGTATTTT
CDR3aa: CASSYQRTDTQYF